The 24 T cell receptor beta chains in this list originate from one sample, sequenced in a study of T cells in Graves' hyperthyroidism and ophthalmopathy. TCR beta CDR3 sequences were amplified from RNA transcripts. Using the HTBI primer set, a first-round RT-PCR was run on the TCR CDR3. TCRdb re-called the multiplex PCR reads with MiXCR, one entry per CDR3 protein. The sample includes roughly 800,000 distinct CDR3 sequences, 35% to 40% seen only once; the top ten take approximately 8.7%. Sequencing was done on a sample of blood. Receptor source: a man between 18 and 35 years old with Graves' hyperthyroidism.

This clonotype was seen only a few times. The CDR3 region has the DNA TGTGCCAGCAGCCTGGCAGTTGGGGGCGACTACGAGCAGTACTTC. Translation: CASSLAVGGDYEQYF. The chain combines TRBV7-3 with TRBJ2-7; possibly TRBD1 for D (6 bases). The CDR3 is 15 residues long. V was trimmed by 5 bases and J by 3 bases, leaving 17 bases between them. Per germline, CDR1 SGHTA and CDR2 FQGTGA.

This clonotype has a handful of counts. The gene calls are TRBV7-2 and TRBJ1-1; D perhaps matches TRBD1 (6 bases). The CDR3 sequence is 15 residues long. The germline V gene has CDR1 SGHTA and CDR2 FQGNSA. Trimming removed 0 bases at V and 5 bases at J, with 13 bases between. CDR3: CASSLAPGEGTEAFF. The CDR3 DNA reads TGTGCCAGCAGCTTAGCCCCAGGGGAAGGGACTGAAGCTTTCTTT.

The table lists this clonotype with many counts. The CDR3 region is CASSSPDRAETQYF. CDR3 coding DNA: TGTGCCAGCAGCTCTCCAGACAGGGCGGAGACCCAGTACTTC. The rearrangement joins TRBV7-6 to TRBJ2-5; TRBD1 matches at 7 bases. This CDR3 spans 14 amino acids. CDR1 is SGHVS and CDR2 is FNYEAQ in the germline V gene. The junction had 7 bases not matched to a gene; V was cut back by 4 bases and J by 5 bases.

This clonotype was detected only a few times. As DNA, the CDR3 is TGTGCCAGCAGTGAATGGGGGCGAGAGCAGTTCTTC. The encoded protein is CASSEWGREQFF. The rearrangement joins TRBV25-1 to TRBJ2-1; D is perhaps TRBD1 (6 bases). Germline CDR1 MGHDK, CDR2 SYGVNS. This CDR3 is built from 12 residues. V was pared by 1 base and J by 10 bases, with 8 bases between.

There are a few counts of this clonotype. This rearrangement joins TRBV6-5 to TRBJ1-5; TRBD1 agrees at 8 bases. Looked up from germline, CDR1 is MNHEY and CDR2 is SVGAGI. V shed 5 bases and J 4 bases; nucleotides not matched to a gene: 7. The CDR3 covers 15 residues. The CDR3 is CASSPGTGLNQPQHF. CDR3 coding DNA: TGTGCCAGCAGTCCTGGGACAGGTTTAAATCAGCCCCAGCATTTT.

V usage is TRBV7-2 and J usage is TRBJ1-3; D gene unclear. The CDR3 consists of 13 residues. Germline V CDR1 and CDR2: SGHTA, FQGNSA. V shed 2 bases and J shed 7 bases, with 9 bases lying between them. Written as DNA, the CDR3 is TGTGCCAGCAGCTTAAAGGGATCGAACACCATATATTTT. Its protein is CASSLKGSNTIYF.

This clonotype was found many times. The V gene is TRBV19, the J gene TRBJ1-1; 9 bases match TRBD1. Germline V gene sequence: CDR1 LNHDA, CDR2 SQIVND (reference sequence). CDR3 length: 14 residues. Losses at the gene ends were 5 bases for V and 6 bases for J; bases not matched to a gene: 7. CDR3 in amino acids: CASSGSGTGSEAFF. In nucleotides, the CDR3 is TGTGCCAGTAGTGGTTCCGGGACAGGGTCTGAAGCTTTCTTT.

This chain uses TRBV7-2 with TRBJ1-5; unclear D gene. Germline V CDR1 and CDR2: SGHTA, FQGNSA. Trimming cost V 4 bases and J 0 bases, with 13 bases left between them. This CDR3 is built from 16 residues. The CDR3 DNA reads as TGTGCCAGCAGCTCCCAAAGTAGCGGTAGCAATCAGCCCCAGCATTTT. It encodes CASSSQSSGSNQPQHF.

This clonotype was counted at least ten times. The chain combines TRBV20-1 with TRBJ1-1; 7 bases line up with TRBD1. The CDR3 loop spans 13 amino acids. Germline V gives CDR1 DFQATT, CDR2 SNEGSKA (reference sequence). The junction had 6 bases not matched to a gene; V was cut back by 6 bases and J by 2 bases. CDR3 coding DNA: TGCAGTGCCTTAGACAGGGTAAACACTGAAGCTTTCTTT. Translated: CSALDRVNTEAFF.

This sequence joins TRBV12-3 or TRBV12-4 and TRBJ2-7, with a possible D match to TRBD2 (5 bases). This CDR3 has 11 residues. V lost 2 bases and J 10 bases, leaving 9 bases between the germline ends. The CDR3, as DNA: TGTGCCAGCAGTTTAAGTGGGAGACAGTACTTC. As protein: CASSLSGRQYF.

This chain links TRBV11-1 with TRBJ1-1, with a possible D match to TRBD1 (5 bases). In germline, CDR1 is SGHAT, CDR2 FQDESV (reference sequence). V was cut by 5 bases and J by 2 bases, with 15 bases left in between. The CDR3 loop spans 15 amino acids. The CDR3 sequence is CASSRGASGNTEAFF. DNA for the CDR3: TGTGCCAGCAGCAGGGGCGCAAGTGGAAACACTGAAGCTTTCTTT.

This clonotype was seen at least ten times. V and J are TRBV2 and TRBJ1-2, with D possibly matching TRBD1 (5 bases). The CDR3 spans 12 residues. From germline, CDR1 is SNHLY and CDR2 FYNNEI. Trimming removed 6 bases at V and 8 bases at J, with 13 bases between. Written as DNA, the CDR3 is TGTGCCAGCAGGGCAGGGTGGGAAGGCTACACCTTC. As protein: CASRAGWEGYTF.

The rearrangement joins TRBV7-9 to TRBJ2-5, with 7 bases lining up with TRBD2. Germline values: CDR1 SEHNR, CDR2 FQNEAQ (reference sequence). The V gene end was trimmed by 1 base and the J gene end by 1 base; junction bases not matched to a gene: 3. The CDR3 runs to 15 residues. This CDR3 is CASSLEWGGQETQYF. Here the CDR3 DNA reads TGTGCCAGCAGCTTAGAGTGGGGGGGCCAAGAGACCCAGTACTTC.

This clonotype occurred a few times. The chain carries TRBV9 and TRBJ1-4; 7 bases map to TRBD1. This CDR3 region has 15 residues. V dropped 4 bases and J dropped 11; count of bases not matched to a gene: 14. Germline loops: CDR1 SGDLS, CDR2 YYNGEE. CDR3 residues: CASSQEEGAADKLFF. CDR3 bases: TGTGCCAGCAGCCAAGAGGAGGGGGCCGCGGATAAACTGTTTTTT. The entire variable domain, with the rest obtained from reference TRBV9 and TRBJ1-4, is as follows: DSGVTQTPKHLITATGQRVTLRCSPRSGDLSVYWYQQSLDQGLQFLIQYYNGEERAKGNILERFSAQQFPDLHSELNLSSLELGDSALYFCASSQEEGAADKLFFGSGTQLSVL.

The V and J genes are TRBV29-1 and TRBJ1-5; D is uncertain. Trimming shortened V by 3 bases and J by 2 bases, and 8 bases separated the two germline ends. CDR1 and CDR2 from the germline V gene are SQVTM and ANQGSEA. The CDR3 is made up of 13 amino acids. CDR3 in DNA: TGCAGCGTTGAGGGTAATGGCAATCAGCCCCAGCATTTT. It translates to CSVEGNGNQPQHF.

This clonotype was seen only a few times. V gene TRBV7-9 combines with J gene TRBJ2-5; TRBD1 agrees at 9 bases. This CDR3 spans 15 amino acids. Trimming at V came to 6 bases and at J to 5 bases, leaving 10 bases not matched to a gene. Germline V gene lookup returns CDR1 SEHNR and CDR2 FQNEAQ (reference sequence). The CDR3 sequence: CASRLGTGGIETQYF. In DNA form, the CDR3 reads TGTGCCAGCAGGTTGGGTACAGGGGGCATCGAGACCCAGTACTTC.

The chain joins TRBV5-1 to TRBJ1-1; D possibly corresponds to TRBD1 (5 bases). Trimming took off 0 bases at V and 0 bases at J, with 9 bases between the two ends. Germline CDR1 is SGHRS and CDR2 is YFSETQ. This CDR3 is built from 15 residues. This CDR3 reads CASSLDRPMNTEAFF. The CDR3, as DNA: TGCGCCAGCAGCTTGGACAGGCCGATGAACACTGAAGCTTTCTTT.

With respect to this clonotype: Relative to the germline gene, one junction end is altered; a read error may explain this. V is TRBV11-1 and J is TRBJ1-1; D ambiguous. The CDR3 runs to 12 residues. Germline CDR1 SGHAT, CDR2 FQDESV (reference sequence). The CDR3, as DNA: TGCGCCAGCAGCCAAGTAGCAGAGGAAGCTTTCTTT. Its protein product is CASSQVAEEAFF.

This clonotype has a count of ten or more. V and J are TRBV15 and TRBJ2-2; a possible D gene is TRBD2 (5 bases). V was shortened by 0 bases and J by 6 bases, with 11 bases between the two germline ends. Germline assignment: CDR1 LNHNV and CDR2 YYDKDF (reference sequence). CDR3 length equals 15 residues. The CDR3 reads CATSRDSEVAGELFF. The DNA for the CDR3 is TGTGCCACCAGCAGAGATAGCGAGGTTGCCGGGGAGCTGTTTTTT.

This rearrangement joins TRBV7-2 to TRBJ2-2; D is uncertain. The germline V and J ends were trimmed by 3 bases and 4 bases, with 12 bases remaining between them. CDR3 length equals 15 residues. In germline, CDR1 is SGHTA, CDR2 FQGNSA. The CDR3 region is CASSLSALGTGELFF. The CDR3 DNA is TGTGCCAGCAGCTTGTCGGCCTTGGGCACCGGGGAGCTGTTTTTT.

This sequence joins TRBV5-1 and TRBJ2-2; D unresolved. V lost 1 base to trimming and J lost 1 base, with 5 bases between them. The CDR3 length is 14 residues. The V gene's germline CDR1 is SGHRS and CDR2 YFSETQ. In DNA, the CDR3 is TGCGCCAGCAGCTTGACCATGAACACCGGGGAGCTGTTTTTT. Its translation: CASSLTMNTGELFF. The variable domain in full, with the rest retrieved from reference TRBV5-1 and TRBJ2-2, is KAGVTQTPRYLIKTRGQQVTLSCSPISGHRSVSWYQQTPGQGLQFLFEYFSETQRNKGNFPGRFSGRQFSNSRSEMNVSTLELGDSALYLCASSLTMNTGELFFGEGSRLTVL.

There are many counts of this clonotype. The rearrangement joins TRBV15 to TRBJ1-5, with a tentative D call TRBD1 (5 bases). Trimming left V 6 bases short and J 4 bases short, with 10 bases between. Germline loops: CDR1 LNHNV, CDR2 YYDKDF (reference sequence). The CDR3 loop spans 13 amino acids. DNA of the CDR3: TGTGCCACCAGGGGGGGGGGTAATCAGCCCCAGCATTTT. Amino acid sequence: CATRGGGNQPQHF.

The rearrangement links TRBV12-3 or TRBV12-4 to TRBJ2-7, with 9 positions matching TRBD2. Unmatched junction bases numbered 9, after V lost 9 bases and J lost 3 bases. The CDR3 runs 14 residues. CDR3 loop: CARNQGGRGYEQYF. CDR3 DNA sequence: TGTGCCAGAAACCAGGGCGGGAGGGGCTACGAGCAGTACTTC.

The chain employs TRBV13 and TRBJ2-6; unclear D gene. CDR1 and CDR2 (germline): PRHDT, FYEKMQ (reference sequence). The CDR3 is 16 amino acids. Trimming pared 0 bases from V and 4 bases from J, leaving 10 bases between. The CDR3 nucleotides read TGTGCCAGCAGCTTAGGCCCCGGTGGGGGGGCCAACGTCCTGACTTTC. Translating gives CASSLGPGGGANVLTF.